Here is one T cell receptor beta chain with its context. What this receptor recognizes is not known. Per-base qualities were not stored, and no clone one base away is much larger. A second Seattle source provided samples from volunteer blood donors who had recovered from COVID-19. Collaborating institutions collected whole blood in K2EDTA tubes following their own protocols. For TCRbeta analysis, collaborators shipped samples in one of three forms: frozen whole blood, isolated PBMCs, or DNA extracted from either of those sample types. The junction shows trimming of 7 bases on V and 7 bases on J, and the gene matches do not reach 7 bases of it. As encoded in the germline V gene, CDR1 is MDHEN while CDR2 is SYDVKM. The CDR3 measures 14 amino acids from cysteine to phenylalanine. The CDR3 DNA has 42 bases and is translated from base 1. TCRbeta CDR3 regions were amplified from genomic DNA by means of the immunoSEQ Assay, a bias-controlled multiplex PCR. Processing in the source paper ran as follows. Within the assay, amplification of reference gene primers was used to estimate how many nucleated cells each sample contained. To quantify the absolute abundance of each unique TCRbeta CDR3 rearrangement, sequence reads were collapsed and filtered. For each sample, productive Simpson clonality was calculated by taking the square root of Simpson's diversity index across productive rearrangements. TCRdb obtained this table from immuneACCESS and retained in-frame rearrangements with V and J assigned. These tables miss some clones; where compared with another copy, unresolved V genes account for less than half of the shortfall, and the remainder is unexplained. Clone size and V and J calls were adopted from that table, with D and trimming inferred from the DNA. Present in this sample are 220,000 or so clones, approximately 83% of which were seen just once. Of the sample, 3% to 3.5% is held by the ten largest clones.

The sample belongs to a study of blood T cell repertoires in COVID-19 (dated by TCRdb to 2019 to 2021). Some background on the complete study: Samples covering the acute and convalescent phases of COVID-19 were provided by collaborators in the United States, Italy and Spain. The prospective study material was composed of cDNA or gDNA derived from T cells, B-cell-depleted T cells, or PBMCs. Deeply sampled blood TCRbeta repertoires from subjects exposed to, actively infected with, or recovered from COVID-19 were included in the dataset. The repertoires were released in a freely available public database meant as a resource for research on the immune response to SARS-CoV-2. The samples were drawn from two sources: the first 160 participants of the ongoing ImmuneRACE study, and fewer than 1,500 subjects contributed by 6 global collaborators. Nearly every sample came with metadata listing a de-identified subject ID, COVID-19 status, age in years and sex. HLA class I and class II types, where available, came from metadata supplied by the sample provider rather than from assay-based typing. The study at large found these results: The amount of clinical and demographic metadata varied by source and participant and was provided uncurated.

The chain is made from TRBV28 and TRBJ2-1; 10 of the junction bases match TRBD2. Sequenced sample: peripheral blood. The receptor's source is a woman aged 25 to 45 who had recovered from COVID-19. The nucleotides read TGTGCCAGCATTCTAGCGGGAGAGGTGAATGAGCAGTTCTTC. It translates to CASILAGEVNEQFF.